This T cell receptor (beta chain) was sequenced during a study of shared T cell receptors in the human thymus. Sequenced by immunoSEQ multiplex PCR; TCRdb stores in-frame clones only, minus some. The table lists some 720,000 clones, around 89% of them singletons. The CDR3 contains 13 residues. CDR1 is SGHDT and CDR2 is YYEEEE in the germline V gene. The ends were cut back, 0 bases at V and 4 bases at J, with 8 bases in the middle. The data were also submitted as part of a second study, on human thymus T cells.

The sequenced sample consisted of thymocytes. The V call is TRBV5-6, the J call TRBJ2-7; unclear D gene. The TCR was taken from a boy under three years old with a congenital heart defect. The CDR3: CASSLASRYEQYF. CDR3 in DNA: TGTGCCAGCAGCTTGGCTAGTCGGTACGAGCAGTACTTC. The complete variable domain, with remaining parts taken from reference TRBV5-6 and TRBJ2-7, reads DAGVTQSPTHLIKTRGQQVTLRCSPKSGHDTVSWYQQALGQGPQFIFQYYEEEERQRGNFPDRFSGHQFPNYSSELNVNALLLGDSALYLCASSLASRYEQYFGPGTRLTVT.